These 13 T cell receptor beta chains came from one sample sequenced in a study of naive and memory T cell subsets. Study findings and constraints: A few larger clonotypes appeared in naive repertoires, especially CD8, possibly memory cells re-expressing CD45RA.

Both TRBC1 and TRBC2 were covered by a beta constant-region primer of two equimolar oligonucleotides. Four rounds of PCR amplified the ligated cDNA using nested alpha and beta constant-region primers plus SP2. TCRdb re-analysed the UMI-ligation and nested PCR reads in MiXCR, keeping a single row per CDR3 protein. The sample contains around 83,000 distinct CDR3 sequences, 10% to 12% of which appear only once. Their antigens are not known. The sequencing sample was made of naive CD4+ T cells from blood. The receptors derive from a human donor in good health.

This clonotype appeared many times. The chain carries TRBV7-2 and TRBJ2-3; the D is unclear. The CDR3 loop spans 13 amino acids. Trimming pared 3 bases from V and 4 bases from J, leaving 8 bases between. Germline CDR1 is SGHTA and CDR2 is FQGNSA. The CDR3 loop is CASSFLIADTQYF. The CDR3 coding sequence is TGTGCCAGCAGCTTCCTAATTGCAGATACGCAGTATTTT.

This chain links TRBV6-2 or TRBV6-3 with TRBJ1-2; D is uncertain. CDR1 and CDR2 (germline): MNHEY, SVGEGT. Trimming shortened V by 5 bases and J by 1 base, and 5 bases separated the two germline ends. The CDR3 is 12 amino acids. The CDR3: CASSTGNYGYTF. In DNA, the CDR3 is TGTGCCAGCAGTACGGGTAACTATGGCTACACCTTC.

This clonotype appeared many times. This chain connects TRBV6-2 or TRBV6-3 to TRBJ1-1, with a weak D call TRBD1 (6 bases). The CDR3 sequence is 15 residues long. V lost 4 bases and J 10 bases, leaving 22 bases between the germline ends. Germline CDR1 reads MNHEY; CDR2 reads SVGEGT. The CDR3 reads CASSSWGRQTWRAFF. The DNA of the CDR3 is TGTGCCAGCAGTTCCTGGGGGCGACAGACGTGGCGAGCTTTCTTT.

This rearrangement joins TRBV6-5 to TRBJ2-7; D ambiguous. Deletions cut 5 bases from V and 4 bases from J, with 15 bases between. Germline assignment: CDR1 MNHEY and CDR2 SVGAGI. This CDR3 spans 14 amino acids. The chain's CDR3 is CASSRRASGYEQYF. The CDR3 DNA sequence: TGTGCCAGCAGTCGCCGGGCCTCCGGGTACGAGCAGTACTTC.

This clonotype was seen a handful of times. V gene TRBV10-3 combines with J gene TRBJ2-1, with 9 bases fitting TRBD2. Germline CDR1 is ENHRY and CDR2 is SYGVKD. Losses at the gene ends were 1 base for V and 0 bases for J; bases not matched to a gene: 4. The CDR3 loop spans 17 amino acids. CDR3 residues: CAISELAGAVSYNEQFF. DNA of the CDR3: TGTGCCATCAGTGAGTTAGCGGGGGCCGTCTCCTACAATGAGCAGTTCTTC.

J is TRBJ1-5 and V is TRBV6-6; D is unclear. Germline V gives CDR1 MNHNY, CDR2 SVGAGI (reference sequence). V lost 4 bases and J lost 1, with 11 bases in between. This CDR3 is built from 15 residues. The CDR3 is CASSSRRESNQPQHF. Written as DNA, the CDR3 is TGTGCCAGCAGTTCCCGCCGGGAAAGCAATCAGCCCCAGCATTTT.

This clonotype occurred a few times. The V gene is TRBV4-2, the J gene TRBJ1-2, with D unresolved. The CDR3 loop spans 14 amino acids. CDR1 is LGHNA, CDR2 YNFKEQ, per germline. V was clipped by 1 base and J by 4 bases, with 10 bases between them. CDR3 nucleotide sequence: TGTGCCAGCAGCCAAGTCGGGGTTAGCTATGGCTACACCTTC. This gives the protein CASSQVGVSYGYTF.

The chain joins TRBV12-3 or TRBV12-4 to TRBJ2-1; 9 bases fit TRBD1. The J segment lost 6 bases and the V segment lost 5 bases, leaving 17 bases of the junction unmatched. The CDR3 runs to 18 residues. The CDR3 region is CASSRTGTGSSPANEQFF. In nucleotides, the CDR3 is TGTGCCAGCAGTCGGACCGGGACAGGGTCGTCCCCGGCCAATGAGCAGTTCTTC.

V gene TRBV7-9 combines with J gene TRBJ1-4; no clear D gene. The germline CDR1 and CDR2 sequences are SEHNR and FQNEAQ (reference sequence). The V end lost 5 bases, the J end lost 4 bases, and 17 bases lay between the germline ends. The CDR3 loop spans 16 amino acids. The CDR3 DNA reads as TGTGCCAGCAGCCCCACATCGCCTTCAATTAATGAAAAACTGTTTTTT. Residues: CASSPTSPSINEKLFF.

The CDR3 reads CASSLRPQGQPYNYGYTF. As DNA, the CDR3 is TGTGCCAGCAGCTTAAGGCCGCAGGGACAGCCTTATAACTATGGCTACACCTTC. This sequence joins TRBV7-3 and TRBJ1-2; 7 bases agree with TRBD1. V shed 1 base, J shed 1 base, and the junction held 12 bases outside the gene matches. This CDR3 has 18 amino acids. CDR1 is SGHTA, CDR2 FQGTGA, per germline.

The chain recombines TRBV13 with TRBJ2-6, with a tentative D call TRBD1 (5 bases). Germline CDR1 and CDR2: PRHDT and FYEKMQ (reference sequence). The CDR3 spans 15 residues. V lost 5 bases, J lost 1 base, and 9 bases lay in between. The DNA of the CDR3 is TGTGCCAGCAGCCGACAGTTTTCTGGGGCCAACGTCCTGACTTTC. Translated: CASSRQFSGANVLTF.

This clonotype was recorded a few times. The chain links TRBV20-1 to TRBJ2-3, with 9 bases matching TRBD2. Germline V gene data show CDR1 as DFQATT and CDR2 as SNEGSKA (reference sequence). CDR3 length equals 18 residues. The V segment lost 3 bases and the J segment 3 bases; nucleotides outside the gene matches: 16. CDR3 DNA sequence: TGCAGTGCTAGGACTAGCGGTCTAGGCAGGGGTAGAACAGATACGCAGTATTTT. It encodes CSARTSGLGRGRTDTQYF.

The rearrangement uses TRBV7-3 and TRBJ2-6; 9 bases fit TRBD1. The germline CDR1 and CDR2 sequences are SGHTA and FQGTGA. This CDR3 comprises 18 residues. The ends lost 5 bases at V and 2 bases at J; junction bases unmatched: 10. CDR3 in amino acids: CASSPHGQGNPGANVLTF. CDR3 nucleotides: TGTGCCAGCAGCCCCCACGGACAGGGGAATCCTGGGGCCAACGTCCTGACTTTC.